This T cell receptor (beta chain) derives from a study of blood T cell repertoires in COVID-19. Turning to the study itself: Samples came from the United States, Italy and Spain, spanning acute and convalescent COVID-19. Sources were T cells, B-cell-depleted T cells, or PBMCs; the material itself was cDNA or gDNA.

Original analysis: Amplification from reference gene primers served as the basis for estimated nucleated cell counts. TCRdb's table, derived via immunoSEQ multiplex PCR, lists solely in-frame clones and lacks some. V and J calls and clone size follow that table, whereas D and trimming were derived from the DNA. The sample contains more than 100,000 clones, about four fifths of which appear only once. There are 13 residues in the CDR3. With 4 bases clipped from V and 4 bases from J, the junction kept 2 bases outside the gene matches. Germline CDR1 reads SGHTS; CDR2 reads YDEGEE. This sequence joins TRBV5-8 and TRBJ1-2; 9 positions agree with TRBD1. This clonotype was obtained from a woman aged 55-75 years with active or convalescent COVID-19. Sequencing was carried out using peripheral blood. The CDR3 region is CASSRTGAYGYTF. CDR3 DNA sequence: TGTGCCAGCAGCCGGACAGGGGCCTATGGCTACACCTTC.